This T cell receptor (beta chain) is from a study of blood T cells in healthy people across ages. Study in general: Using template switching, researchers captured about one barcoded beta molecule for each two T cells.

Each donor's blood draw was 7.5 to 10 milliliters of peripheral blood. A J-beta primer mix and a sample-barcoded 5' primer were used in a second PCR of roughly 6 to 11 cycles. TCRdb passed the 5' RACE reads through MiXCR, listing each CDR3 protein once. The table lists around 620,000 distinct CDR3 sequences, about 25% of them singletons. Overall study findings and caveats: Changes seen in expanded clonotypes were possibly confounded by donor CMV status left unknown.

Worth noting for this clonotype: Its antigen is not known.

Germline V CDR1 and CDR2: DFQATT, SNEGSKA (reference sequence). This CDR3 has 13 amino acids. Trimming removed 3 bases at V and 2 bases at J, with 11 bases between. This TCR was sampled from a woman aged 70 to 79 in good health. Sequences were obtained from blood. The chain carries TRBV20-1 and TRBJ2-7; D tentatively fits TRBD1 or TRBD2 (6 bases each). The CDR3 nucleotides read TGCAGTGCTAGCGGGGGCGACCCCTACGAGCAGTACTTC. This codes for CSASGGDPYEQYF.